The present T cell receptor (beta chain) was sequenced within a study of blood T cell repertoires in COVID-19. Study information: In each case, the material was cDNA or gDNA derived from T cells, B-cell-depleted T cells, or PBMCs.

Source study methods: Amplification of reference gene primers provided the estimated nucleated cell counts. This table comes from immunoSEQ multiplex PCR, and its TCRdb copy is limited to in-frame clones, with some not included. For V, J and clone size, that table is used; D and trimming come from the DNA. Counted here are 160,000 or so clones, 80% to 90% occurring once; the ten biggest clones make up roughly 8.6%. The sequence was obtained from a woman aged 50 to 60 who had recovered from COVID-19. Input material: PBMCs or T cells enriched from blood (not recorded which).

DNA for the CDR3: TGCGCCAGCAGCCACTCTTACCGGGAGGGGGGGGATACGCAGTATTTT. Its protein is CASSHSYREGGDTQYF. The chain joins TRBV4-3 to TRBJ2-3; TRBD2 aligns across 8 bases. The CDR3 has 16 residues. CDR1 is LGHNA, CDR2 YSLEER, per germline. V lost 3 bases to trimming and J lost 6 bases; unmatched junction nucleotides: 11.